The 22 T cell receptor beta chains given below trace back to one sample, sequenced in a study of cytomegalovirus exposure and HLA in healthy donors. 60 Vbeta and 13 Jbeta primers were used in PCR. Here immunoSEQ multiplex PCR was the method, and the copy in TCRdb shows in-frame clones only, minus some. This sample has around 100,000 clones, with roughly four fifths found just once. Sample: PBMCs. Source of these receptors: a man aged 50-59 years in good health and CMV-seronegative.

The chain uses TRBV7-5 and TRBJ2-5; the table's D call, TRBD2, has no DNA check behind it. TRBV7-5 is noted as a pseudogene. The CDR3 spans 17 residues. The CDR3 sequence: CARSLARGAPGVETQYF. CDR3 nucleotides: TGTGCCAGAAGCTTAGCGCGGGGGGCGCCCGGAGTGGAGACCCAGTACTTC.

V gene TRBV11-2 combines with J gene TRBJ1-2; the match to TRBD1 covers 9 bases. The V segment lost 4 bases and the J segment 6 bases; nucleotides outside the gene matches: 9. Germline V gene sequence: CDR1 SGHAT, CDR2 FQNNGV. This CDR3 has 15 residues. The CDR3 DNA is TGTGCCAGCAGCTCCACCGGGACAGGGAACCATGGCTACACCTTC. This codes for CASSSTGTGNHGYTF.

The V gene is TRBV11-3, the J gene TRBJ1-1; the D gene is possibly TRBD1 (6 bases). V lost 0 bases and J lost 1, with 15 bases in between. Germline V gene sequence: CDR1 SGHNT, CDR2 YENEEA. The CDR3 is 17 residues long. DNA for the CDR3: TGTGCCAGCAGCTTAGAACAGGGATTCCAATCGAACACTGAAGCTTTCTTT. As protein: CASSLEQGFQSNTEAFF.

A word on this clone: One end of the junction fails to match germline, which may point to a read error. The genes are TRBV11-2 and TRBJ1-1; D is uncertain. This CDR3 comprises 13 residues. Germline lookup yields CDR1 SGHAT and CDR2 FQNNGV. CDR3 residues: CASSLDLSAIASF. CDR3 sequence (DNA): TGTGCCAGCAGCTTAGATCTTTCTGCCATAGCTTCCTTT.

This clone was counted between two and nine times. This CDR3 reads CSARQDTEAFF. In DNA, the CDR3 is TGCAGTGCTAGGCAGGACACTGAAGCTTTCTTT. The V gene is TRBV20-1, the J gene TRBJ1-1; the D is unclear. Trimming pared 3 bases from V and 3 bases from J, leaving 5 bases between. The CDR3 covers 11 residues. CDR1 is DFQATT, CDR2 SNEGSKA, per germline (reference sequence).

This clone was counted between two and nine times. The gene calls are TRBV5-4 and TRBJ1-4; D possibly corresponds to TRBD1 (5 bases). Germline V gives CDR1 SGHNT, CDR2 YYREEE (reference sequence). The length of the CDR3 is 14 residues. Trimming cost V 0 bases and J 5 bases, with 8 bases left between them. CDR3 nucleotide sequence: TGTGCCAGCAGCTTGGATCCAGGGAATGAAAAACTGTTTTTT. This encodes CASSLDPGNEKLFF.

This chain connects TRBV28 to TRBJ2-1, with TRBD2 identical over 13 bases. The CDR3 covers 15 residues. Germline assignment: CDR1 MDHEN and CDR2 SYDVKM. V lost 8 bases and J lost 8; bases outside the gene matches: 9. The CDR3 DNA reads TGTGCCAGCTTGCGGTGGACTAGCGGGAGTCATGAGCAGTTCTTC. As protein: CASLRWTSGSHEQFF.

The chain couples TRBV11-1 to TRBJ1-2; 10 bases are shared with TRBD1. The CDR3 contains 13 residues. The V gene's germline CDR1 is SGHAT and CDR2 FQDESV (reference sequence). Trimming removed 7 bases from V and 12 bases from J; junction bases left unmatched: 11. The CDR3 nucleotides are TGTGCCAGCACCCCGGGACAGGGGTTTGGGAACACCTTC. The encoded protein is CASTPGQGFGNTF. Full variable domain (outside the CDR3, taken from reference TRBV11-1 and TRBJ1-2): EAEVAQSPRYKITEKSQAVAFWCDPISGHATLYWYRQILGQGPELLVQFQDESVVDDSQLPKDRFSAERLKGVDSTLKIQPAELGDSAMYLCASTPGQGFGNTFGSGTRLTVV.

The chain couples TRBV4-1 to TRBJ2-7; 7 nucleotides match TRBD2. Germline V gene lookup returns CDR1 MGHRA and CDR2 YSYEKL. The CDR3 loop spans 16 amino acids. V was clipped by 2 bases and J by 4 bases; unmatched bases: 11. This CDR3 reads CASSQRVLATPYEQYF. Here the CDR3 DNA reads TGCGCCAGCAGCCAACGTGTACTAGCGACCCCATACGAGCAGTACTTC.

The chain is built from TRBV11-2 and TRBJ2-1; no firm D call. Germline-derived CDR1 and CDR2 are SGHAT and FQNNGV. Trimming left V 2 bases short and J 5 bases short, with 13 bases between. The CDR3 spans 15 residues. CDR3 DNA sequence: TGTGCCAGCAGCTTAAGAAGTCAGAGGAACAATGAGCAGTTCTTC. This codes for CASSLRSQRNNEQFF.

This clone has only a few counts. CDR3: CASSYSQGTGNTIYF. CDR3 coding DNA: TGTGCCAGCAGTTACTCGCAGGGGACGGGAAACACCATATATTTT. V usage is TRBV6-5 and J usage is TRBJ1-3; tentative D call: TRBD1 (6 bases). Deletions cut 0 bases from V and 4 bases from J, with 10 bases between. This CDR3 has 15 amino acids. In germline, CDR1 is MNHEY, CDR2 SVGAGI.

The chain has TRBV4-2 and TRBJ1-3; 9 positions agree with TRBD1. J lost 2 bases, V lost 4 bases, and 3 bases had no gene match. The germline gives CDR1 LGHNA, CDR2 YNFKEQ. CDR3 length: 15 residues. CDR3 protein: CASSRDRETGNTIYF. The CDR3, as DNA: TGTGCCAGCAGCCGGGACAGGGAAACTGGAAACACCATATATTTT.

V gene TRBV29-1 combines with J gene TRBJ1-1, with TRBD1 as a possible D gene (5 bases). This CDR3 contains 13 residues. Germline V gene lookup returns CDR1 SQVTM and CDR2 ANQGSEA. Trimming removed 6 bases from V and 4 bases from J, with 15 bases in between. The CDR3 spells CSVTSGGGTEAFF. The CDR3 DNA sequence: TGCAGCGTAACCTCCGGGGGGGGCACTGAAGCTTTCTTT.

The chain employs TRBV4-1 and TRBJ2-7, with D possibly TRBD1 on 6 matching bases. Germline V gives CDR1 MGHRA, CDR2 YSYEKL. The CDR3 is made up of 15 amino acids. With 4 bases removed from V and 2 bases from J, the gap between germline ends came to 15 bases. The CDR3 DNA reads as TGCGCCAGCAGCCTGTTAGTGGACAGTCCCTACGAGCAGTACTTC. Residues: CASSLLVDSPYEQYF.

V usage is TRBV2 and J usage is TRBJ2-7; the match to TRBD1 covers 9 bases. V was clipped by 9 bases and J by 3 bases; unmatched bases: 3. This CDR3 contains 12 residues. In germline, CDR1 is SNHLY, CDR2 FYNNEI. CDR3 coding DNA: TGTGCCAGGGGGACAGGGAACTACGAGCAGTACTTC. This sequence encodes CARGTGNYEQYF.

This chain links TRBV21-1 with TRBJ2-5; the table assigns TRBD1, which was not confirmed against the DNA. TRBV21-1 is reported as a pseudogene. The CDR3 contains 14 residues. CDR3 region: CASSKLGTLKTQYF. In DNA form, the CDR3 reads TGTGCCAGCAGCAAATTAGGGACATTGAAGACCCAGTACTTC.

The CDR3 reads CASSESLNTGELFF. The CDR3 DNA is TGCGCCAGCAGTGAGAGCCTGAACACCGGGGAGCTGTTTTTT. V is TRBV10-1 and J is TRBJ2-2; no clear D gene. The CDR3 runs to 14 residues. Germline V gives CDR1 WNHNN, CDR2 SYGVQD (reference sequence). V shed 2 bases and J shed 1 base, with 5 bases lying between them.

The J gene is TRBJ2-2, the V gene TRBV2; TRBD2 agrees at 12 bases. The ends lost 7 bases at V and 8 bases at J; junction bases unmatched: 17. The CDR3 totals 18 residues. Germline V CDR1 and CDR2: SNHLY, FYNNEI. This CDR3 is CASTEPLTSGGPRGELFF. CDR3 nucleotide sequence: TGTGCCAGCACTGAGCCCCTAACTAGCGGGGGGCCAAGGGGGGAGCTGTTTTTT.

The V call is TRBV27, the J call TRBJ2-7, with 8 nucleotides matching TRBD1. Trimming took 3 bases from V and 6 from J; bases not matched to a gene: 13. The germline V gene encodes CDR1 MNHEY and CDR2 SMNVEV (reference sequence). The CDR3 covers 16 residues. CDR3 sequence: CASSLFRGDRMSEQYF. The CDR3 DNA sequence: TGTGCCAGCAGTTTGTTCAGGGGGGACAGGATGTCCGAGCAGTACTTC.

The chain uses TRBV7-3 and TRBJ2-2; D is uncertain. The germline CDR1 and CDR2 sequences are SGHTA and FQGTGA. This CDR3 is built from 12 residues. Between the trimmed V and J ends, which lost 3 bases and 5 bases, there was a span of 4 bases. DNA of the CDR3: TGTGCCAGCAGCTTCTCGACCGGGGAGCTGTTTTTT. Its protein is CASSFSTGELFF.

This chain connects TRBV28 to TRBJ1-2; D call uncertain. The length of the CDR3 is 12 residues. CDR1 and CDR2 from the germline V gene are MDHEN and SYDVKM. The V and J ends lost 5 bases and 2 bases respectively, with 6 bases between them. The CDR3 DNA is TGTGCCAGCAGTCCCCTCAACTATGGCTACACCTTC. It codes for CASSPLNYGYTF.

This sequence joins TRBV12-5 and TRBJ1-1; perhaps TRBD1 as D (6 bases). CDR1 and CDR2 (germline): LGHNT, FRNRAP. The CDR3 contains 15 residues. V gave up 4 bases and J gave up 1 base, with 13 bases separating them. CDR3 in amino acids: CASGSREGGNTEAFF. The CDR3 bases are TGTGCTAGTGGTTCCCGGGAGGGGGGGAACACTGAAGCTTTCTTT.